A single sample gave rise to the 10 T cell receptor beta chains below, sequenced in a study of lymphopenia after photon versus proton radiotherapy. Measured with immunoSEQ multiplex PCR; TCRdb has only the in-frame clones, and not every one. The table includes tens of thousands of clones, approximately 95% detected once. The specimen comprised peripheral blood, sampled from a patient treated with photon-based radiotherapy. All receptors derive from a woman in her forties or fifties with cholangiocarcinoma.

The chain employs TRBV7-2 and TRBJ2-5; 13 bases line up with TRBD2. There are 16 residues in the CDR3. Trimming removed 5 bases from V and 3 bases from J; junction bases left unmatched: 6. Per germline, CDR1 SGHTA and CDR2 FQGNSA. The CDR3 sequence is CASSRRGLAGKETQYF. CDR3 bases: TGTGCCAGCAGCCGACGGGGACTAGCGGGGAAAGAGACCCAGTACTTC.

The V and J genes are TRBV11-3 and TRBJ2-7; 8 nucleotides match TRBD1. The CDR3 contains 14 residues. V was clipped by 5 bases and J by 6 bases; unmatched bases: 9. Looked up from germline, CDR1 is SGHNT and CDR2 is YENEEA. CDR3 amino acids: CASSEDRGRGEQYF. The CDR3 nucleotides are TGTGCCAGCAGCGAAGACAGGGGAAGAGGCGAGCAGTACTTC.

The V gene is TRBV6-5, the J gene TRBJ2-7; tentatively, D is TRBD1 or TRBD2 (6 bases each). The CDR3 runs 15 residues. In germline, CDR1 is MNHEY, CDR2 SVGAGI. Deletions cut 2 bases from V and 1 base from J, with 12 bases between. The CDR3 DNA follows: TGTGCCAGCAGTTACGGGTCGGGGGCATCCTACGAGCAGTACTTC. Protein product: CASSYGSGASYEQYF.

This clone was counted once. The V call is TRBV13, the J call TRBJ1-2; TRBD1 is a possible D gene (6 bases). CDR3 length: 13 residues. Germline V gives CDR1 PRHDT, CDR2 FYEKMQ (reference sequence). Trimming removed 4 bases at V and 3 bases at J, with 9 bases between. The CDR3 here is CASSSQGYYGYTF. CDR3 coding DNA: TGTGCCAGCAGCTCACAGGGATACTATGGCTACACCTTC.

The chain is built from TRBV4-3 and TRBJ2-3; 8 bases line up with TRBD1. Germline V gene data show CDR1 as LGHNA and CDR2 as YSLEER. The length of the CDR3 is 19 residues. With V trimmed by 0 bases and J by 2 bases, 13 bases remained unmatched. CDR3 sequence (DNA): TGCGCCAGCAGCCAAGATACGGCACAGGGGGTGATTAACACAGATACGCAGTATTTT. It encodes CASSQDTAQGVINTDTQYF.

The chain combines TRBV7-6 with TRBJ2-3; TRBD2 agrees at 8 bases. Per the germline V gene, CDR1 is SGHVS and CDR2 is FNYEAQ. V shed 5 bases, J shed 0 bases, and the junction held 7 bases outside the gene matches. The CDR3 is made up of 16 amino acids. For the CDR3, the DNA is TGTGCCAGCAGCCGCCCCCCTAGCGGGAGCACAGATACGCAGTATTTT. Translated, it gives CASSRPPSGSTDTQYF.

V and J are TRBV9 and TRBJ2-5; possible D gene TRBD2, 6 bases. Germline V gene lookup returns CDR1 SGDLS and CDR2 YYNGEE. The CDR3 spans 14 residues. V lost 3 bases, J lost 10 bases, and 19 bases lay in between. The CDR3 DNA reads as TGTGCCAGCAGCGCGAACCTGTTGGGGGGAATCCAGTACTTC. Translating it yields CASSANLLGGIQYF.

The chain combines TRBV11-2 with TRBJ1-2; D call uncertain. The V gene lost 5 bases and the J gene lost 2 bases, with 12 bases spanning the gap. CDR1 SGHAT and CDR2 FQNNGV come from the germline V gene. This CDR3 comprises 14 residues. The CDR3 DNA follows: TGTGCCAGCAGCCAAACCGCAGCGAACTATGGCTACACCTTC. Residues: CASSQTAANYGYTF.

The table lists this clone with a count of one. CDR3 sequence (DNA): TGTGCCAGCAGCCCCACTGGGGCGTGGAAAGAGACCCAGTACTTC. Amino acid sequence: CASSPTGAWKETQYF. The chain has TRBV7-2 and TRBJ2-5; D perhaps matches TRBD1 (5 bases). The length of the CDR3 is 15 residues. V gave up 5 bases and J gave up 3 bases, with 16 bases separating them. The V gene's germline CDR1 is SGHTA and CDR2 FQGNSA.

The chain links TRBV5-4 to TRBJ1-1, with 8 bases matching TRBD1. Germline values: CDR1 SGHNT, CDR2 YYREEE (reference sequence). This CDR3 contains 15 residues. V was pared by 4 bases and J by 9 bases, with 14 bases of the junction left unmatched. CDR3 in amino acids: CASSESAGTGYQAFF. Here the CDR3 DNA reads TGTGCCAGCAGCGAATCAGCCGGGACAGGATACCAAGCTTTCTTT. The full variable domain, with the rest looked up from reference TRBV5-4 and TRBJ1-1, is ETGVTQSPTHLIKTRGQQVTLRCSSQSGHNTVSWYQQALGQGPQFIFQYYREEENGRGNFPPRFSGLQFPNYSSELNVNALELDDSALYLCASSESAGTGYQAFFGQGTRLTVV.